This T cell receptor (beta chain) was sequenced in a study of shared clonotypes between healthy human individuals. General observations from the study: Depth of sequencing was expected to influence donor clonotype sharing.

Data came from immunoSEQ multiplex PCR; TCRdb stores just in-frame clones and leaves some out. The sample yields some 2,500,000 clones, roughly 93% seen once. In the case of this clone: Its antigen is unknown.

This CDR3 region has 11 residues. Germline-derived CDR1 and CDR2 are LNHNV and YYDKDF (reference sequence). The V end lost 4 bases, the J end lost 16 bases, and 14 bases lay between the germline ends. The source material was naive CD4+ T cells from PBMCs. Documented subset: CD45RA+ positively selected. This rearrangement joins TRBV15 to TRBJ2-1; D is possibly TRBD2 (6 bases). This TCR came from a man between 18 and 35 years old in good health. Some clones in this sample may be carry-over from other donors' samples. The CDR3 loop reads CATSTRDLSFF. The CDR3 nucleotides are TGTGCCACCAGCACCCGGGACTTATCATTCTTC.